This TCR beta chain was identified during a study of cytomegalovirus exposure and HLA in healthy donors. Study-wide results and caveats: The authors later found HLA-associated TCR beta chains more clonally expanded than equally common others. Researchers reported in a later analysis that common viral pathogens appeared linked to several top clusters. Presence/absence analyses rested on an assumption that sequencing depth was roughly uniform across donors.

Worth noting for this clone: Its matching antigen is unknown. Other DNA sequences in this sample translate to the same CDR3.

This PCR relied on a set of 60 Vbeta primers and 13 Jbeta primers. Profiled with immunoSEQ multiplex PCR; TCRdb holds only in-frame clones, not every one. The listing contains tens of thousands of clones. V lost 5 bases, J lost 2 bases, and 3 bases stayed unmatched. This CDR3 is 14 amino acids long. In germline, CDR1 is SNHLY, CDR2 FYNNEI. Material for sequencing was PBMCs. The source of this sequence is a female donor in good health and CMV-seropositive. The J gene is TRBJ1-5, the V gene TRBV2; 7 bases fit TRBD1. The DNA of the CDR3 is TGTGCCAGCAGTTGGACAGGTGGCAATCAGCCCCAGCATTTT. Amino acids: CASSWTGGNQPQHF.